Sequencing of this T cell receptor beta chain was carried out in a study of T cell responses to AZD1222 COVID-19 vaccine. Study results and caveats: Donors were largely white British and mainly female; clonal diversity was possibly underestimated. Repertoire sampling occurred only after the peak T cell response. Spike-specific TCR breadth and depth grew following two AZD1222 doses.

Pooled samples include second doses given at about 4 or 12 weeks. With respect to this clone: The antigen is not known.

V lost 5 bases to trimming and J lost 3 bases; unmatched junction nucleotides: 3. Germline V CDR1 and CDR2: SGHTA, FQGTGA. This CDR3 is 15 amino acids long. The repertoire was sequenced with immunoSEQ multiplex PCR; TCRdb's copy has only in-frame clones and lacks some. The sample shows 200,000 or so clones, approximately 93% of them seen only once. The clonotype comes from an adult who received the AZD1222 COVID-19 vaccine. Sequencing used peripheral blood, obtained 28 days after the second AZD1222 dose. The gene calls are TRBV7-3 and TRBJ2-3; 12 bases align to TRBD2. The CDR3 sequence: CASSVLAGGTDTQYF. The CDR3 DNA is TGTGCCAGCAGCGTCCTAGCGGGGGGGACAGATACGCAGTATTTT. The full variable domain, its missing parts supplied by reference TRBV7-3 and TRBJ2-3, is GAGVSQTPSNKVTEKGKYVELRCDPISGHTALYWYRQSLGQGPEFLIYFQGTGAADDSGLPNDRFFAVRPEGSVSTLKIQRTERGDSAVYLCASSVLAGGTDTQYFGPGTRLTVL.